One sample yielded the 29 T cell receptor beta chains listed below, sequenced in a study of naive and memory T cell subsets. Both TRBC1 and TRBC2 were covered by a beta constant-region primer of two equimolar oligonucleotides. TCRdb fed the UMI-ligation and nested PCR reads into MiXCR, producing one record per CDR3 protein. The sample includes approximately 85,000 distinct CDR3 sequences, over 7% of them seen just once. Material: central memory CD4+ T cells from blood. Receptors were obtained from a human donor in good health.

The chain couples TRBV3-1 to TRBJ2-7, with D tentatively TRBD1 or TRBD2 (5 bases each). The CDR3 is made up of 14 amino acids. Germline V gene sequence: CDR1 LGHDT, CDR2 YNNKEL (reference sequence). V was pared by 4 bases and J by 1 base, with 11 bases between. DNA of the CDR3: TGTGCCAGCAGCCCTGATGGGGGATCCTACGAGCAGTACTTC. Translation: CASSPDGGSYEQYF.

V gene TRBV7-9 combines with J gene TRBJ2-7; D not resolved. The CDR3 loop spans 14 amino acids. V lost 3 bases to trimming and J lost 2 bases, with 11 bases between them. From germline, CDR1 is SEHNR and CDR2 FQNEAQ (reference sequence). CDR3 DNA: TGTGCCAGCAGCTTCTCACTACGAGCCTACGAGCAGTACTTC. It translates to CASSFSLRAYEQYF.

The chain uses TRBV29-1 and TRBJ1-1, with 7 bases identical to TRBD1. Germline loops: CDR1 SQVTM, CDR2 ANQGSEA. The CDR3 runs to 17 residues. Trimming at V came to 7 bases and at J to 3 bases, leaving 20 bases not matched to a gene. CDR3 region: CSAYKLPRTGGDTEAFF. DNA for the CDR3: TGCAGCGCCTATAAACTGCCCCGGACAGGAGGTGACACTGAAGCTTTCTTT. Together with reference TRBV29-1 and TRBJ1-1, the CDR3 gives the full variable domain: SAVISQKPSRDICQRGTSLTIQCQVDSQVTMMFWYRQQPGQSLTLIATANQGSEATYESGFVIDKFPISRPNLTFSTLTVSNMSPEDSSIYLCSAYKLPRTGGDTEAFFGQGTRLTVV.

V usage is TRBV12-3 or TRBV12-4 and J usage is TRBJ1-2; 9 positions match TRBD1. V shed 2 bases, J shed 4 bases, and the junction held 5 bases outside the gene matches. The CDR3 loop spans 15 amino acids. In DNA, the CDR3 is TGTGCCAGCAGTTTATCGGGACAGGGCCCCTATGGCTACACCTTC. Its protein is CASSLSGQGPYGYTF.

V and J are TRBV27 and TRBJ1-6; D call uncertain. Germline V gene data show CDR1 as MNHEY and CDR2 as SMNVEV (reference sequence). The V and J ends lost 8 bases and 6 bases respectively, with 8 bases between them. The length of the CDR3 is 12 residues. CDR3 nucleotides: TGTGCCAGCGGACGCATTAATTCACCCCTCCACTTT. As protein: CASGRINSPLHF.

At least ten counts were recorded for this clonotype. The chain uses TRBV27 and TRBJ1-5; tentatively, D is TRBD1 (5 bases). The CDR3 extends over 17 amino acids. Germline values: CDR1 MNHEY, CDR2 SMNVEV (reference sequence). The V gene lost 7 bases and the J gene lost 3 bases, with 22 bases spanning the gap. The CDR3 protein is CASTPQGSWGDNQPQHF. The CDR3 DNA sequence: TGTGCCAGCACCCCCCAAGGGTCATGGGGGGACAATCAGCCCCAGCATTTT.

This clonotype was recorded many times. The chain joins TRBV7-2 to TRBJ2-2, with 13 bases aligning to TRBD2. V dropped 4 bases and J dropped 8; count of bases not matched to a gene: 7. Germline CDR1 and CDR2: SGHTA and FQGNSA. CDR3 size: 16 residues. The CDR3 reads CASSSWTSGGAGELFF. The CDR3 DNA is TGTGCCAGCAGCTCCTGGACTAGCGGGGGTGCGGGGGAGCTGTTTTTT.

This clonotype was found a few times. The chain recombines TRBV13 with TRBJ2-5; D not resolved. The CDR3 loop spans 15 amino acids. V dropped 5 bases and J dropped 1 base, with 14 bases sitting between them. The V gene's germline CDR1 is PRHDT and CDR2 FYEKMQ (reference sequence). The CDR3 DNA sequence: TGTGCCAGCAGCCAAGAGACACAATTCCAAGAGACCCAGTACTTC. The encoded protein is CASSQETQFQETQYF.

This clonotype was counted at least ten times. The chain has TRBV30 and TRBJ1-3; D not resolved. The CDR3 totals 15 residues. The germline CDR1 and CDR2 sequences are GTSNPN and SVGIG (reference sequence). Trimming shortened V by 1 base and J by 2 bases, and 12 bases separated the two germline ends. The CDR3 DNA sequence: TGTGCCTGGAGTGAGGGCAGCCAGACTGGAAACACCATATATTTT. Amino acid sequence: CAWSEGSQTGNTIYF.

This clonotype was observed a handful of times. V gene TRBV9 combines with J gene TRBJ2-1; 9 bases align to TRBD2. J was trimmed by 9 bases and V by 0 bases; bases with no gene match: 7. The germline CDR1 and CDR2 sequences are SGDLS and YYNGEE. This CDR3 is 15 amino acids long. CDR3 sequence: CASSVVNSGRGEQFF. CDR3 in DNA: TGTGCCAGCAGCGTAGTTAATAGCGGGAGAGGTGAGCAGTTCTTC.

The sample holds a few counts of this clonotype. V gene TRBV24-1 combines with J gene TRBJ2-5, with TRBD1 identical over 8 bases. Trimming removed 3 bases from V and 0 bases from J; junction bases left unmatched: 11. The length of the CDR3 is 18 residues. Germline CDR1 reads KGHDR; CDR2 reads SFDVKD. The CDR3 DNA reads TGTGCCACCAGTGATCCTACGACTCCGGACAGGGACCAAGAGACCCAGTACTTC. It specifies CATSDPTTPDRDQETQYF.

This clonotype was seen a handful of times. This sequence joins TRBV11-2 and TRBJ2-3; 8 bases fit TRBD2. The CDR3 sequence is 19 residues long. V lost 5 bases to trimming and J lost 1 base; unmatched junction nucleotides: 17. CDR1 and CDR2 from the germline V gene are SGHAT and FQNNGV. CDR3 in amino acids: CASSPPPGSAGDRTDTQYF. The CDR3 nucleotides are TGTGCCAGCAGCCCACCCCCCGGATCAGCGGGGGATCGCACAGATACGCAGTATTTT. The whole variable domain, filled in from reference TRBV11-2 and TRBJ2-3, reads EAGVAQSPRYKIIEKRQSVAFWCNPISGHATLYWYQQILGQGPKLLIQFQNNGVVDDSQLPKDRFSAERLKGVDSTLKIQPAKLEDSAVYLCASSPPPGSAGDRTDTQYFGPGTRLTVL.

This clonotype was detected ten times or more. The rearrangement links TRBV20-1 to TRBJ1-2, with 8 positions matching TRBD1. Trimming removed 8 bases from V and 7 bases from J; junction bases left unmatched: 12. Germline values: CDR1 DFQATT, CDR2 SNEGSKA (reference sequence). The CDR3 has 13 residues. The CDR3 DNA is TGCAGTCCAGACAGGGGCCCGAGGGGTGGCTACACCTTC. Translated: CSPDRGPRGGYTF.

The table lists this clonotype with many counts. The rearrangement links TRBV29-1 to TRBJ1-2, with unresolved D. V was cut by 1 base and J by 8 bases, with 14 bases left in between. This CDR3 spans 13 amino acids. Germline V lookup: CDR1 SQVTM, CDR2 ANQGSEA. This chain's CDR3 is CSVEVQQGGGYTF. Written as DNA, the CDR3 is TGCAGCGTTGAAGTCCAACAAGGTGGCGGCTACACCTTC. Variable domain in full (rest from reference TRBV29-1 and TRBJ1-2): SAVISQKPSRDICQRGTSLTIQCQVDSQVTMMFWYRQQPGQSLTLIATANQGSEATYESGFVIDKFPISRPNLTFSTLTVSNMSPEDSSIYLCSVEVQQGGGYTFGSGTRLTVV.

This clonotype came up many times. This chain uses TRBV20-1 with TRBJ1-2; D is unresolved. V was trimmed by 6 bases and J by 4 bases, leaving 9 bases between them. Germline values: CDR1 DFQATT, CDR2 SNEGSKA (reference sequence). This CDR3 comprises 11 residues. This CDR3 reads CSAAVAYGYTF. Here the CDR3 DNA reads TGCAGTGCCGCCGTGGCCTATGGCTACACCTTC.

This clonotype was seen many times. This chain uses TRBV10-3 with TRBJ2-7; tentatively, D is TRBD1 (6 bases). Germline CDR1 ENHRY, CDR2 SYGVKD. The V end was cut by 2 bases, the J end by 2 bases, with 10 bases between. CDR3 size: 14 residues. Here the CDR3 DNA reads TGTGCCATCAGTGAGAGGGGACATCCCTACGAGCAGTACTTC. Translated, it gives CAISERGHPYEQYF.

In the case of this clonotype: A much larger clone differs from this one at a single base, so this may be a read error. The rearrangement joins TRBV15 to TRBJ1-6; D unclear. The germline gives CDR1 LNHNV, CDR2 YYDKDF (reference sequence). The CDR3 runs to 14 residues. The CDR3 region has the DNA TGTGCCGCCAGCAGTGGTTCGGGGAATTCACCCCTCCACTTT. As protein: CAASSGSGNSPLHF.

This clonotype was counted a few times. This sequence joins TRBV5-1 and TRBJ1-1; no reliable D call. Deletions cut 4 bases from V and 1 base from J, with 11 bases between. CDR1 SGHRS and CDR2 YFSETQ come from the germline V gene. The CDR3 runs 14 residues. The CDR3 loop reads CASSPRDGNTEAFF. The CDR3 DNA reads TGCGCCAGCAGCCCTCGAGACGGGAACACTGAAGCTTTCTTT.

This clonotype turned up a few times. The chain has TRBV7-7 and TRBJ2-1, with 14 positions matching TRBD2. The CDR3 length is 16 residues. V was pared by 5 bases and J by 5 bases, with 5 bases of the junction left unmatched. Germline CDR1 reads SSHAT; CDR2 reads FNYEAQ (reference sequence). The CDR3 region is CASSKGLAGAHNEQFF. For the CDR3, the DNA is TGTGCCAGCAGCAAGGGACTAGCGGGGGCCCACAATGAGCAGTTCTTC.

In regard to this clonotype: A read error may be the cause here, since a much bigger clone is one base away. The chain uses TRBV7-9 and TRBJ1-1; possible D gene TRBD1, 5 bases. Per germline, CDR1 SEHNR and CDR2 FQNEAQ (reference sequence). The CDR3 is 15 residues long. CDR3 protein: CAISLGEPGLAEAFF. The CDR3, as DNA: TGTGCCATCAGCTTAGGGGAGCCCGGTCTGGCTGAAGCTTTCTTT.

This clonotype came up many times. This chain connects TRBV28 to TRBJ2-7; TRBD2 might be the D (6 bases). V lost 7 bases, J lost 4 bases, and 17 bases lay in between. The CDR3 contains 14 residues. Germline CDR1 and CDR2: MDHEN and SYDVKM. The CDR3 reads CASTGPAGLYEQYF. As DNA, the CDR3 is TGTGCCAGCACCGGGCCCGCGGGGTTATACGAGCAGTACTTC.

The CDR3 DNA follows: TGTGCCAGTATTATGACCCGTTCCTACGAGCAGTACTTC. Amino acids: CASIMTRSYEQYF. The chain uses TRBV19 and TRBJ2-7; D is unresolved. The CDR3 extends over 13 amino acids. In germline, CDR1 is LNHDA, CDR2 SQIVND (reference sequence). Trimming stripped 7 bases from V and 1 base from J, with 11 bases between.

This clonotype showed up many times. This chain links TRBV11-3 with TRBJ2-3; possible D gene TRBD2, 6 bases. Trimming pared 6 bases from V and 2 bases from J, leaving 12 bases between. The CDR3 sequence is 14 residues long. The V gene's germline CDR1 is SGHNT and CDR2 YENEEA. The chain's CDR3 is CASSKGRTTDTQYF. The CDR3 nucleotides are TGTGCCAGCAGTAAGGGGAGGACCACAGATACGCAGTATTTT.

This clonotype was found many times. V usage is TRBV28 and J usage is TRBJ1-5, with D uncertain. The CDR3 totals 14 residues. Per germline, CDR1 MDHEN and CDR2 SYDVKM. Trimming cost V 3 bases and J 0 bases, with 6 bases left between them. The CDR3 is CASSFRRSNQPQHF. The CDR3 DNA follows: TGTGCCAGCAGTTTTCGTCGTAGCAATCAGCCCCAGCATTTT.

This clonotype was seen at least ten times. The chain is built from TRBV24-1 and TRBJ2-2; perhaps TRBD1 as D (5 bases). This CDR3 is built from 15 residues. Germline CDR1 is KGHDR and CDR2 is SFDVKD. Trimming left V 4 bases short and J 7 bases short, with 15 bases between. In nucleotides, the CDR3 is TGTGCCACCAGTGACCGTGCAGGGTATGGCGGGGAGCTGTTTTTT. Protein product: CATSDRAGYGGELFF.

This clonotype was seen a few times. The chain employs TRBV12-3 or TRBV12-4 and TRBJ2-2, with 8 bases fitting TRBD1. Trimming cost V 6 bases and J 0 bases; bases outside gene matches: 3. CDR3 length: 15 residues. The CDR3 nucleotides are TGTGCCAGCAGATCACAGGGGGCGAACACCGGGGAGCTGTTTTTT. It specifies CASRSQGANTGELFF.

This clonotype was recorded many times. This sequence joins TRBV6-2 or TRBV6-3 and TRBJ2-6, with D hard to call. The CDR3 is made up of 15 amino acids. Trimming removed 7 bases at V and 0 bases at J, with 10 bases between. The germline CDR1 and CDR2 sequences are MNHEY and SVGEGT. CDR3 DNA: TGTGCCAGCACCCACCTTTTCTCTGGGGCCAACGTCCTGACTTTC. This gives the protein CASTHLFSGANVLTF.

Ten or more counts support this clonotype. V is TRBV7-2 and J is TRBJ2-3; no firm D call. This CDR3 contains 13 residues. Germline CDR1 reads SGHTA; CDR2 reads FQGNSA. The V end lost 4 bases, the J end lost 0 bases, and 5 bases lay between the germline ends. Here the CDR3 reads CASSSASTDTQYF. The DNA of the CDR3 is TGTGCCAGCAGCTCGGCTAGCACAGATACGCAGTATTTT.

This clonotype was counted at least ten times. The CDR3 is CASLGDYRGRLDTQYF. The CDR3 nucleotides are TGTGCCAGCCTAGGGGATTACAGGGGTCGGTTGGATACGCAGTATTTT. The chain employs TRBV2 and TRBJ2-3, with 7 positions matching TRBD1. CDR1 and CDR2 (germline): SNHLY, FYNNEI. The V gene end was trimmed by 8 bases and the J gene end by 6 bases; junction bases not matched to a gene: 17. This CDR3 has 16 amino acids. Supplemented by reference TRBV2 and TRBJ2-3, the full variable domain reads EPEVTQTPSHQVTQMGQEVILRCVPISNHLYFYWYRQILGQKVEFLVSFYNNEISEKSEIFDDQFSVERPDGSNFTLKIRSTKLEDSAMYFCASLGDYRGRLDTQYFGPGTRLTVL.